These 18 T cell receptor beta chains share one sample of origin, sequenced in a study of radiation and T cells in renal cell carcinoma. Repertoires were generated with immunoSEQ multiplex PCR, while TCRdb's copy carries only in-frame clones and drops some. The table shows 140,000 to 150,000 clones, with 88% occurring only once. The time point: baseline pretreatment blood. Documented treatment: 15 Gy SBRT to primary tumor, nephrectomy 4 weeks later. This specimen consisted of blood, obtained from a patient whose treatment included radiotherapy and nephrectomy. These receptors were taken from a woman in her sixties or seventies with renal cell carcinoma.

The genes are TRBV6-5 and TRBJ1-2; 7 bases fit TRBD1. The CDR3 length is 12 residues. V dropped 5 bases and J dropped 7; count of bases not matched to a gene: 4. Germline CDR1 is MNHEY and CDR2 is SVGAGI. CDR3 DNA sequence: TGTGCCAGCAGTAACACAGGGGCTGGCTACACCTTC. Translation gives CASSNTGAGYTF.

CDR3 in amino acids: CASSFKAWGNYNEQFF. The DNA of the CDR3 is TGCGCCAGCAGCTTCAAGGCGTGGGGGAACTACAATGAGCAGTTCTTC. The chain recombines TRBV5-1 with TRBJ2-1; D possibly uses TRBD1 or TRBD2 (5 bases each). The CDR3 length is 16 residues. V was cut by 2 bases and J by 3 bases, with 15 bases left in between. Germline V gene data show CDR1 as SGHRS and CDR2 as YFSETQ.

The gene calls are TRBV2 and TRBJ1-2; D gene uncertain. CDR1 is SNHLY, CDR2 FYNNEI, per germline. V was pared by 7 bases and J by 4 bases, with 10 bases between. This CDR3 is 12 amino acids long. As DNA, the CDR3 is TGTGCCAGCATTGGGAAGGGCTATGGCTACACCTTC. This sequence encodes CASIGKGYGYTF.

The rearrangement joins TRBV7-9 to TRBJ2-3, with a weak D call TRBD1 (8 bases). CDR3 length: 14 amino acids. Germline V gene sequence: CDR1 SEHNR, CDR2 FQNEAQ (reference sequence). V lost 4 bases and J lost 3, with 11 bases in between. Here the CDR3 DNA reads TGTGCCAGCAGCTACAGGGGGGGGACAGATACGCAGTATTTT. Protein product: CASSYRGGTDTQYF. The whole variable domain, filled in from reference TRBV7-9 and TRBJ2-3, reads DTGVSQNPRHKITKRGQNVTFRCDPISEHNRLYWYRQTLGQGPEFLTYFQNEAQLEKSRLLSDRFSAERPKGSFSTLEIQRTEQGDSAMYLCASSYRGGTDTQYFGPGTRLTVL.

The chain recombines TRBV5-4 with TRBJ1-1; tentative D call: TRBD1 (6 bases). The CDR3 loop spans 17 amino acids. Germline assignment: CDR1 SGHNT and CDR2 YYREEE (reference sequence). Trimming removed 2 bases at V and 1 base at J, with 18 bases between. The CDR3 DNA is TGTGCCAGCAGCTTAACTTCTGTAGGGGGGAGGAACACTGAAGCTTTCTTT. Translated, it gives CASSLTSVGGRNTEAFF. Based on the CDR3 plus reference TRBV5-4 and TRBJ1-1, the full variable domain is ETGVTQSPTHLIKTRGQQVTLRCSSQSGHNTVSWYQQALGQGPQFIFQYYREEENGRGNFPPRFSGLQFPNYSSELNVNALELDDSALYLCASSLTSVGGRNTEAFFGQGTRLTVV.

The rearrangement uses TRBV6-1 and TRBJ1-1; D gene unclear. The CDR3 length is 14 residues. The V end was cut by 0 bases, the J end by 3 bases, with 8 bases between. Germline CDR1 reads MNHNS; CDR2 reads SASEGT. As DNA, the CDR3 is TGTGCCAGCAGTGAAGCGTCAAGTTACACTGAAGCTTTCTTT. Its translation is CASSEASSYTEAFF.

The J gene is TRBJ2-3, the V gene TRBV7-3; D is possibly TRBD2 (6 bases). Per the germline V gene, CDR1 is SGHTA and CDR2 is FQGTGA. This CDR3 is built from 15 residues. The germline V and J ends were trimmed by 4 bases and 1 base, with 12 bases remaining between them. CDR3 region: CASSSPGGRTDTQYF. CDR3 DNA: TGTGCCAGCAGCTCCCCCGGGGGACGCACAGATACGCAGTATTTT.

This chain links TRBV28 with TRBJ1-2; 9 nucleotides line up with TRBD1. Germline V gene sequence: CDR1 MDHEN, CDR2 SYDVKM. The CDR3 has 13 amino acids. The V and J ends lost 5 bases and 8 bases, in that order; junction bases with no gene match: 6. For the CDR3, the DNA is TGTGCCAGCAGTCTGGACAGGGGTCAAGGCTACACCTTC. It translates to CASSLDRGQGYTF.

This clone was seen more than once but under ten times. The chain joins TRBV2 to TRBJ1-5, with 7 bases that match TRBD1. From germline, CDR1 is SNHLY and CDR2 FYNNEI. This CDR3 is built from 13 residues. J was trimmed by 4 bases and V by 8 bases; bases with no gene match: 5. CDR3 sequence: CASQGQANQPQHF. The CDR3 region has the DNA TGTGCCAGCCAAGGACAGGCGAATCAGCCCCAGCATTTT.

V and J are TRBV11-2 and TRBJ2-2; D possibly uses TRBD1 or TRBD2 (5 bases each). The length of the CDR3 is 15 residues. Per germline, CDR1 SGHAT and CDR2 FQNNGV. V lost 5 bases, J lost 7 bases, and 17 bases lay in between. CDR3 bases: TGTGCCAGCAGCCCCGGGGCAGGGCTTGGCGGGGAGCTGTTTTTT. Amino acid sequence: CASSPGAGLGGELFF.

The CDR3 coding sequence is TGTGCCAGCAGCTTAACGAGGGCCAAAAACATTCAGTACTTC. Encoded protein: CASSLTRAKNIQYF. The genes are TRBV7-2 and TRBJ2-4; D gene uncertain. V was clipped by 2 bases and J by 1 base, with 6 bases between them. This CDR3 spans 14 amino acids. Germline V CDR1 and CDR2: SGHTA, FQGNSA.

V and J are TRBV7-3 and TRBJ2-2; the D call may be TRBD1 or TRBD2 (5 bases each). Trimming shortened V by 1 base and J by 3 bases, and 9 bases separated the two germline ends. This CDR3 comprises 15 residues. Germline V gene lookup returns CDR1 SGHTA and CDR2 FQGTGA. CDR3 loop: CASSLIGTDTGELFF. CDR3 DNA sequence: TGTGCCAGCAGCTTAATAGGGACGGACACCGGGGAGCTGTTTTTT.

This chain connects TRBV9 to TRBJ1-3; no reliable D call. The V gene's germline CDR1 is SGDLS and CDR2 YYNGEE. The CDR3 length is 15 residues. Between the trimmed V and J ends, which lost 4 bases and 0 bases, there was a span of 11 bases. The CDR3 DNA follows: TGTGCCAGCAGCTCGCTCTCGAGCTCTGGAAACACCATATATTTT. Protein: CASSSLSSSGNTIYF.

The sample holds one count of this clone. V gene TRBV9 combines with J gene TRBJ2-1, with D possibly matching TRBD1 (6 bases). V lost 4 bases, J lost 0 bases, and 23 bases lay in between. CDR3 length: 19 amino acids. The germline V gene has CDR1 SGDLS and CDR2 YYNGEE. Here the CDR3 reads CASSPRFGQLGSSYNEQFF. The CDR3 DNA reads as TGTGCCAGCAGCCCTCGTTTCGGACAGCTCGGCAGCTCCTACAATGAGCAGTTCTTC.

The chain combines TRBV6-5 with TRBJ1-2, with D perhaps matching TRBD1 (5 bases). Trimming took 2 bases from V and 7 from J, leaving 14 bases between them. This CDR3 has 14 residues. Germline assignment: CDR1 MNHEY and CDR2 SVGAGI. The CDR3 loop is CASSYRTWLGGYTF. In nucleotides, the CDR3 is TGTGCCAGCAGTTACCGGACATGGTTGGGTGGCTACACCTTC.

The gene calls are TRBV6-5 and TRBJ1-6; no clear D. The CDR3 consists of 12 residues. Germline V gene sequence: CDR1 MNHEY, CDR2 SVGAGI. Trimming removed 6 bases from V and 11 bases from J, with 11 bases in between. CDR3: CASRDPITPLHF. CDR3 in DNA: TGTGCCAGCAGGGACCCCATTACACCCCTCCACTTT.

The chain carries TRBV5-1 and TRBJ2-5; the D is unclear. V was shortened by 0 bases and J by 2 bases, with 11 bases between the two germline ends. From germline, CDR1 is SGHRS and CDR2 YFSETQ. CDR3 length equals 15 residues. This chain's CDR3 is CASSLDGRAQETQYF. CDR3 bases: TGCGCCAGCAGCTTGGACGGCCGGGCTCAAGAGACCCAGTACTTC.

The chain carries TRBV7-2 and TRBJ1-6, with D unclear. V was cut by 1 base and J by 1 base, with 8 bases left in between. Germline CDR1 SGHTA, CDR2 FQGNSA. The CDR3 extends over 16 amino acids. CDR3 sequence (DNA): TGTGCCAGCAGCTTAGGCACAAGGTCCTATAATTCACCCCTCCACTTT. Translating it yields CASSLGTRSYNSPLHF.